The present T cell receptor beta chain was sequenced within a study of cytomegalovirus exposure and HLA in healthy donors. Study observations and caveats: The classifier reportedly diagnosed cytomegalovirus status with high specificity and sensitivity.

The donors formed part of the roughly 110-subject validation cohort, distinct from the approximately 670-subject first cohort. Only in-frame clones appear in the TCRdb table, and some are missing; sequencing was by immunoSEQ multiplex PCR. Of about 250,000 clones in the sample, approximately 84% were seen once. For this clone: As yet, its antigen is unknown.

Germline lookup yields CDR1 LNHDA and CDR2 SQIVND (reference sequence). The length of the CDR3 is 17 residues. V lost 2 bases to trimming and J lost 0 bases, with 14 bases between them. The sample comprised PBMCs. The chain links TRBV19 to TRBJ2-1; D possibly corresponds to TRBD2 (6 bases). This receptor was obtained from a man younger than 30 in good health and CMV-seropositive. The CDR3 DNA follows: TGTGCCAGTAGTATAAGGAGCGGGTTAAGCTCCTACAATGAGCAGTTCTTC. Translating gives CASSIRSGLSSYNEQFF.